This T cell receptor (beta chain) comes out of a study of cytomegalovirus exposure and HLA in healthy donors (dated by TCRdb to about 2017). Concerning the study at large: According to an earlier analysis of 550 to 700 of the donors, about 179 million T cells yielded 90 million to 130 million unique TCR beta sequences and approximately 300 Gb of sequence data. Several DR-DQ haplotypes were handled as single units for association and clustering because linkage in the cohort was strong. Among the roughly 410 genotyped donors, roughly 80% belonged to the genetic ancestry cluster associated with self-reported Caucasian donors. A later genetic analysis took genome-wide SNP genotypes for about three fifths of the 666 donors and used that subset as a discovery cohort. Alongside the repertoire data, information on donor age, sex, ethnicity and CMV serostatus was compiled. The study was designed to test whether signatures of past pathogen exposure could be identified by cataloging public T cell receptors. To predict cytomegalovirus infection status, the study brought together high-throughput TCR immunosequencing, statistical association of individual TCRs with disease status, and machine learning. Across 300 to 400 genotyped donors of the cohort, an average of 235,054 unique TCR beta nucleotide sequences per donor were sequenced, and roughly 17% of those sequences were non-productive. Every repertoire in the discovery cohort had been generated on one and the same sequencing platform. Both class I and class II loci were covered by HLA typing, at four-digit resolution. About 280 gigabases of sequencing data and around 90 million unique TCR sequences made up an early release that covered approximately 700 HLA-typed donors. Besides the first cohort of more than 650 subjects, a separate validation cohort made up of over 100 different subjects was used. In an earlier analysis of over 550 of the donors, high-throughput TCR beta sequencing was used to judge whether each TCR beta V gene segment behaved as functional or pseudogenic. Using immunosequencing, the study profiled T cell repertoires from 666 subjects and related those repertoires to cytomegalovirus serostatus. Rather than using new phenotypic data, the later analysis identified candidate immune exposures from TCR beta sequences and from how often those sequences occurred across donors. A later analysis re-analyzed previously published TCR beta repertoires from approximately 670 donors and added high-resolution HLA genotyping to study TCR occurrence patterns. The number of typed donors differed by locus: about 629-630 for A, B, C, DRB1 and DQB1; 522 for DQA1; roughly 600 for DPA1; and roughly 450 for DPB1.

Notes on this clone: There is no known antigen for this receptor. There are no base qualities to consult, and no much larger clone falls within one base.

Preparation of the library involved the immunoSEQ multiplex PCR assay. For the multiplex PCR, a mixture combining 60 forward primers for TCR Vbeta segments and 13 reverse primers for TCR Jbeta segments was used. The CDR3 region of rearranged TCR beta genes was amplified from genomic DNA with a multiplex PCR assay. The Illumina HiSeq System was used to sequence the amplified TCR beta libraries as 87-base-pair reads. The authors' analysis ran thus. In a later analysis, tens of millions of unique TCR beta chains were counted across the roughly 670 repertoires, and approximately 9.9 million of these chains were shared by at least two donors. To remove PCR and sequencing errors, raw reads were error-corrected and collapsed into unique sequences using a nearest-neighbor algorithm that merged closely related sequences. Alignment of CDR3 sequences to IMGT reference sequences was used to assign V, D and J gene segments. Each retained sequence needed at least a six-nucleotide match to both a V gene segment and a J gene segment. Rearrangements were classified as productive when the CDR3 lacked stop codons and remained in frame with V and J, and all other rearrangements were classified as non-productive. Following IMGT convention, CDR3 was defined as the stretch from the second conserved V-encoded cysteine up to the conserved J-encoded phenylalanine. Sequences without an unambiguous match to a single V gene segment were excluded from the earlier analysis of about 600 of the donors. An earlier analysis of a few hundred of the donors called V segments functional above 56.7% productive rearrangements and segregating when the between-donor standard deviation exceeded 5%. A statistical classification framework was built to diagnose cytomegalovirus status from the catalog of TCR beta chain sequences. In a later analysis, TCR nucleotide sequences were compared against IMGT/GENE-DB human TR gene sequences so that V and J genes could be assigned. A later analysis assigned CDR3 sequences and most-parsimonious VDJ recombination scenarios with the TCRdist pipeline. A later analysis defined each TCR beta chain by its CDR3 amino acid sequence plus V-gene family, and excluded reads lacking a unique V-gene family. As a way to deal with suspected cross-contamination and a sequencing artifact, a later analysis dropped 592 nucleotide sequences that were highly shared and had low generation probability. For each public chain, a later analysis derived a clonal expansion index from normalized ranks of inferred template counts within each repertoire. Generation probabilities in a later analysis came from a VDJ recombination model fitted to out-of-frame rearrangements, and those results were checked against IGoR. In a later analysis, hypergeometric tests were used to score TCR-TCR, TCR-HLA and TCR-CMV co-occurrence, with a repertoire-size bias correction applied to TCR pairs. To estimate false discovery rates, a later analysis permuted the HLA or CMV assignments 20 times. A later analysis grouped co-occurring TCRs with DBSCAN, adding TCRdist sequence similarity when clustering within HLA-allele-positive subsets. Co-occurrence clustering excluded repertoires with fewer than 30,000 or more than 120,000 public chains, plus five with anomalous nucleotide sharing. In TCRdb, the immuneACCESS table is reduced to in-frame sequences with V and J assigned. These tables do not hold every clone; where another copy was compared, an unresolved V gene accounts for under half, and the others remain unexplained. V, J and clone size derive from that table, while D and trimming were established from the DNA sequence. The sample table contains around 200,000 clones; only one count was recorded for roughly 90% of them. The top ten clonotypes cover over 0.95% of the sample.

Findings and caveats that apply to the study as a whole: Assigning TCR associations to individual alleles was difficult when HLA alleles, especially DR and DQ, strongly co-occurred. HLA typing was unavailable for some donors at each locus, so association tests used only the typed subset. Sequencing depth was assumed to be roughly uniform across donors in the presence/absence analyses, though that assumption may not hold. A few of the identified cytomegalovirus-associated TCR beta chains were confirmed in vitro to be specific for cytomegalovirus antigens. According to the authors, the approach could potentially be generalized to other disease states and immunological phenotypes. In both the original and validation cohorts, the classifier was reported to diagnose cytomegalovirus status with high specificity and sensitivity. Because counts were too low, seventeen rarely observed V segments, including chromosome 9 orphons, were left out of the earlier analysis of a few hundred of the donors. Most TCR sequences were seen in very few donors, while some public TCRs were found in many individuals. Compared with equally common non-associated chains, HLA-associated TCR beta chains in a later analysis were more clonally expanded and had lower generation probabilities. The cohort was sequenced for TCR beta chains only, and without alpha or paired-chain data the features that could be detected were limited. The study listed 150 to 200 TCR beta chains as associated with cytomegalovirus. In an earlier analysis of some 500 of the donors, most TCR beta V segments appeared in productive rearrangements about 87% or about 30% of the time, broadly matching IMGT annotations. Compared with the approximately 670-donor mean, donors in an Asian-associated ancestry cluster had fewer N-insertions in productive TCRs, according to a later genetic analysis. In a later analysis, 15,000 to 20,000 TCR beta sequences were associated with specific HLA alleles at a false discovery rate of 0.05. CMV serostatus was the only immune exposure information available for the cohort. The sequencing pipeline was judged likely to have produced a cluster of highly shared sequence variants as a technical artifact. Linkage disequilibrium might explain the correlated functional status among segregating V segments, but an unknown experimental factor could not be ruled out. A further reported finding was that TCR beta sequences accurately predicted the HLA-A and HLA-B alleles for most subjects in the first cohort. In a later analysis, several top co-occurrence clusters were reported to appear linked to parvovirus B19, influenza, CMV and Epstein-Barr virus. According to a later analysis, TCR association rates differed among HLA loci, with DRB1 alleles showing the most associated TCRs and HLA-C alleles showing the fewest. According to a later analysis, most CMV-associated TCR beta chains appeared to be HLA-restricted, and the HLA associations seemed to be driven largely by CMV exposure. An association between a missense DCLRE1C variant and V-gene and J-gene trimming of TCR beta chains was found in a later genetic analysis and replicated in an independent cohort.

In total, 600 or so healthy bone marrow donors made up the cohort. At the time of sampling, all cohort members were nominally healthy, though unrecorded immune exposures were likely present. The donor was CMV seronegative and belonged to the group of roughly 330 seronegative cohort members. Each donor provided a peripheral blood sample, and peripheral blood mononuclear cells were used for TCR beta sequencing. Genomic DNA extraction from the blood cell samples was performed with the Qiagen DNeasy Blood Extraction Kit. The origin of this receptor is a woman between 18 and 29 years old in good health and CMV-seronegative. Sequenced input: PBMCs.

The CDR3 region reads CASSTGTGGNQPQHF. The sequence in DNA is TGTGCCAGTAGTACAGGGACAGGGGGGAATCAGCCCCAGCATTTT. The chain was built from TRBV19 and TRBJ1-5; 11 bases in the junction line up with TRBD1. CDR1 and CDR2, per the germline V gene (reference sequence), are LNHDA and SQIVND. The CDR3 numbers 15 residues from cysteine through phenylalanine. Kept here is only the CDR3 DNA, which spans 45 bases and is read in frame from base 1. V and J are trimmed by 4 bases and 4 bases, and the gene matches miss 3 bases of the junction.